This T cell receptor beta chain was captured by sequencing in a study of blood T cell repertoires in COVID-19 (dated by TCRdb to 2018 to 2020). For the wider study: Samples from collaborators originated in the United States, Italy and Spain and spanned both the acute and convalescent phases of COVID-19. The prospective study material was composed of cDNA or gDNA derived from T cells, B-cell-depleted T cells, or PBMCs. Deeply sampled blood TCRbeta repertoires from subjects exposed to, actively infected with, or recovered from COVID-19 were included in the dataset. The repertoires were released in a freely available public database intended as a resource for research on the immune response to SARS-CoV-2. Samples were obtained from the ongoing ImmuneRACE study (first 160 participants) and from 1,000 to 1,500 subjects provided by 6 global collaborators. A de-identified subject ID, COVID-19 status, age in years and sex were almost always included in the sample metadata. Where available, HLA class I and class II types were obtained from metadata supplied by the sample provider rather than from assay-based typing.

As to this clone: It has no known antigen specificity. Base quality data are lacking; no much larger clone is found one base away.

TCRbeta CDR3 regions were amplified from genomic DNA using the immunoSEQ Assay, a bias-controlled multiplex PCR. In the paper's pipeline: Nucleated cell counts per sample were estimated from amplification of reference gene primers within the assay. To quantify the absolute abundance of each unique TCRbeta CDR3 rearrangement, sequence reads were collapsed and filtered. For each sample, productive Simpson clonality was calculated as the square root of Simpson's diversity index over productive rearrangements. This is the immuneACCESS table as TCRdb keeps it, with only in-frame sequences that have V and J called. A part of the clones is gone; compared with another copy, unresolved V genes explain less than half, and the rest is unexplained. The D gene and trimming were derived from the DNA, and the V and J assignments and clone size from that table. Recorded for this sample are 90,000 to 140,000 clones; 85% of them occurred a single time. The top ten hold roughly 4.5% of the sample.

Whole blood was collected in K2EDTA tubes by collaborating institutions according to the institutions' own protocols. Collaborator samples were shipped for TCRbeta analysis as frozen whole blood, isolated PBMCs, or DNA extracted from either sample type. Based on the germline V gene, the CDR1 and CDR2 sequences are SGDLS and YYNGEE. For this chain, trimming is 0 bases at the V end and 4 bases at the J end, and the number of junction bases without a gene match is 13. The CDR3 goes from the cysteine to the phenylalanine over 18 residues. Solely the CDR3 DNA is kept, with 54 bases framed from the first base. Findings and caveats that apply to the study as a whole: The quantity of clinical and demographic metadata differed by source and by participant and was supplied without curation.

The specimen was peripheral blood. The origin of this receptor is a middle-aged man with acute or convalescent COVID-19. This sequence uses TRBV9 and TRBJ2-1; 7 central nucleotides agree with TRBD2. CDR3 reads: CASSVVGGGREYYNEQFF. DNA sequence: TGTGCCAGCAGCGTAGTAGGAGGTGGGCGGGAGTATTACAATGAGCAGTTCTTC.